This T cell receptor (beta chain) came from a study of T cells in Graves' hyperthyroidism and ophthalmopathy. Study-wide points: Ophthalmopathy onset followed model prediction by a median about 6.9 months.

V was shortened by 2 bases and J by 3 bases, with 14 bases between the two germline ends. Looked up from germline, CDR1 is MNHEY and CDR2 is SVGEGT. This CDR3 is built from 15 residues. This clonotype was seen a few times. The target antigen is unknown. RNA transcripts served as the template for amplifying TCR beta CDR3 regions. First-round RT-PCR with HTBI primers amplified the TCR CDR3 region. TCRdb re-derived calls from the multiplex PCR reads in MiXCR, one entry per CDR3 protein. The sample lists 200,000 to 250,000 distinct CDR3 sequences; roughly a sixth were seen once. Patients were excluded because of uncontrolled infection, other autoimmune disease, pregnancy or lactation.

Sequencing was done on a sample of blood. The receptor was isolated from a woman aged 50 to 65 with Graves' hyperthyroidism. The gene calls are TRBV6-2 or TRBV6-3 and TRBJ2-7, with a weak D call TRBD1 (7 bases). The CDR3 nucleotides read TGTGCCAGCAGTTACGGGGGGACAGCAAACTACGAGCAGTACTTC. Translation gives CASSYGGTANYEQYF.